Below are 7 T cell receptor beta chains sequenced from a single sample in a study of blood T cell repertoires in COVID-19. Clones were read by immunoSEQ multiplex PCR, and TCRdb kept only the in-frame ones, dropping some. Of fewer than 40,000 clones in the sample, about 88% were seen once. Sequencing was performed on peripheral blood. These receptor sequences come from a man aged 70 or older with active COVID-19.

The chain carries TRBV7-9 and TRBJ1-1, with 7 bases identical to TRBD1. Per the germline V gene, CDR1 is SEHNR and CDR2 is FQNEAQ (reference sequence). The ends lost 5 bases at V and 0 bases at J; junction bases unmatched: 15. CDR3 length equals 18 residues. CDR3 sequence: CASSRGTESLEVNTEAFF. The CDR3 region has the DNA TGTGCCAGCAGCCGCGGGACAGAATCATTGGAAGTGAACACTGAAGCTTTCTTT.

This chain uses TRBV25-1 with TRBJ1-6, with 9 bases lining up with TRBD1. The CDR3 runs 11 residues. CDR1 MGHDK and CDR2 SYGVNS come from the germline V gene. The V and J ends lost 6 bases and 13 bases, in that order; junction bases with no gene match: 1. Here the CDR3 reads CASRTGGPLHF. DNA for the CDR3: TGTGCCAGCAGAACAGGGGGCCCCCTCCACTTT.

This clone appeared a few times. The DNA of the CDR3 is TGTGCCAGCAGCCAATGGAACAGACAACACCAGCAGTACTTC. Amino acids: CASSQWNRQHQQYF. The chain uses TRBV3-1 (or the pseudogene TRBV3-2) and TRBJ2-7, with D hard to call. This CDR3 has 14 residues. The V and J ends lost 2 bases and 8 bases respectively, with 16 bases between them. The germline gives CDR1 LGHDT, CDR2 YNNKEL (reference sequence).

The rearrangement uses TRBV14 and TRBJ2-7; the match to TRBD2 covers 9 bases. The V gene end was trimmed by 1 base and the J gene end by 2 bases; junction bases not matched to a gene: 6. This CDR3 spans 16 amino acids. CDR1 is SGHDN, CDR2 FVKESK, per germline. The DNA of the CDR3 is TGTGCCAGCAGCCAAGGGGGACTAGCTTTTACCTACGAGCAGTACTTC. The encoded protein is CASSQGGLAFTYEQYF.

The chain is built from TRBV28 and TRBJ2-1; 7 nucleotides align to TRBD2. The junction had 20 bases not matched to a gene; V was cut back by 4 bases and J by 14 bases. The CDR3 extends over 16 amino acids. Germline V gives CDR1 MDHEN, CDR2 SYDVKM. The CDR3: CASSSAEFRGGSVEFF. The CDR3 coding sequence is TGTGCCAGCAGTTCGGCCGAATTTAGGGGAGGGTCCGTAGAGTTCTTC.

The V call is TRBV10-3, the J call TRBJ1-2; D gene unclear. V was trimmed by 7 bases and J by 4 bases, leaving 16 bases between them. Germline lookup yields CDR1 ENHRY and CDR2 SYGVKD. This CDR3 region has 14 residues. The CDR3: CAINPLPASYGYTF. CDR3 coding DNA: TGTGCCATCAACCCCTTGCCAGCTAGCTATGGCTACACCTTC.

The chain links TRBV21-1 to TRBJ2-7; the table's D call TRBD1 went unverified against the DNA. TRBV21-1 is given as a pseudogene. The CDR3 extends over 16 amino acids. The CDR3, as DNA: TGTGCCAGCAGCGTTACCGGGACAGGGAATATCTACGAGCAGTACTTC. Protein sequence: CASSVTGTGNIYEQYF.